Each of the 2 T cell receptor beta chains below was sequenced from the same sample in a study of beta chain features in type 1 diabetes. Findings and limits, study-wide: Shorter TCRB CDR3s, moderately but significantly so, were found in Type 1 diabetes patients in all four CD4+ subsets.

Sequencing targeted expressed TCRB transcripts, as all isolated RNA had been reverse transcribed. Method: immunoSEQ multiplex PCR; TCRdb's copy keeps in-frame clones and lacks some. The sample includes over 300,000 clones, approximately 9.9% of them seen just once. No antigen has been assigned to these receptors. Specimen: central memory CD4+ T cells from blood. These receptors all come from a man aged 30-40 years with type 1 diabetes.

This clone has just a few counts. The chain links TRBV5-1 to TRBJ1-4, with D possibly matching TRBD1 (5 bases). The germline CDR1 and CDR2 sequences are SGHRS and YFSETQ. This CDR3 contains 15 residues. The ends were cut back, 7 bases at V and 3 bases at J, with 16 bases in the middle. The CDR3 nucleotides read TGCGCCAGCGGCCGGGACGGGCGGTCTAATGAAAAACTGTTTTTT. Translating gives CASGRDGRSNEKLFF.

This clone was detected only a few times. The CDR3 nucleotides read TGTGCCATCAGTGAGTCCGGGGACAGCCAGCCCCAGCATTTT. Translated, it gives CAISESGDSQPQHF. This rearrangement joins TRBV10-3 to TRBJ1-5; 7 bases are a match to TRBD1. The CDR3 covers 14 residues. Germline loops: CDR1 ENHRY, CDR2 SYGVKD. V lost 0 bases to trimming and J lost 7 bases; unmatched junction nucleotides: 3.